The T cell receptor (beta chain) under discussion was sequenced for a study of blood T cell repertoires in COVID-19. The CDR3 contains 11 residues. V lost 1 base and J lost 8, with 7 bases in between. Germline V gene lookup returns CDR1 SQVTM and CDR2 ANQGSEA. Sequencing was performed with immunoSEQ multiplex PCR; in TCRdb, only in-frame clones are kept and a portion is missing. The sample has under 250,000 clones, roughly four fifths seen once. Input material: peripheral blood. The rearrangement uses TRBV29-1 and TRBJ2-3; D unclear. This TCR derives from a woman aged 25-40 years who had recovered from COVID-19. This CDR3 is CSVEGSVTQYF. The CDR3 nucleotides read TGCAGCGTTGAAGGGTCGGTTACGCAGTATTTT.